This entry lists 11 T cell receptor beta chains sequenced from one sample in a study of cytomegalovirus exposure and HLA in healthy donors. The PCR was carried out with 60 Vbeta primers and 13 Jbeta primers. Sequenced by immunoSEQ multiplex PCR; TCRdb stores in-frame clones only, minus some. The sample comprises over 200,000 clones, just under 85% of which are singletons, and about 0.58% rests with the top ten. The sequenced material came from PBMCs. Source of these receptors: a woman between 40 and 55 years old in good health and CMV-seronegative.

This chain connects TRBV5-1 to TRBJ1-2, with a weak D call TRBD1 (5 bases). With 4 bases removed from V and 5 bases from J, the gap between germline ends came to 12 bases. Germline CDR1 is SGHRS and CDR2 is YFSETQ. The CDR3 has 13 residues. The CDR3 sequence is CASSQDSPYGYTF. Written as DNA, the CDR3 is TGCGCCAGCAGCCAAGACAGCCCTTATGGCTACACCTTC.

The chain has TRBV27 and TRBJ2-3; TRBD2 matches 12 bases. V gave up 5 bases and J gave up 5 bases; unmatched junction bases: 5. CDR3 length equals 15 residues. Germline V lookup: CDR1 MNHEY, CDR2 SMNVEV (reference sequence). DNA for the CDR3: TGTGCCAGCAGTCTCTCTAGCGGGGGGGTAGATACGCAGTATTTT. Protein: CASSLSSGGVDTQYF.

The chain has TRBV7-6 and TRBJ2-7; unclear D gene. Between the trimmed V and J ends, which lost 4 bases and 4 bases, there was a span of 14 bases. Germline-derived CDR1 and CDR2 are SGHVS and FNYEAQ. The CDR3 consists of 14 residues. Here the CDR3 reads CASSSFRNAYEQYF. The CDR3 DNA follows: TGTGCCAGCAGCTCCTTCAGGAACGCGTACGAGCAGTACTTC.

This clone was detected only a few times. The chain has TRBV19 and TRBJ2-2; possibly TRBD2 for D (5 bases). Germline assignment: CDR1 LNHDA and CDR2 SQIVND (reference sequence). The CDR3 runs to 15 residues. V shed 5 bases and J shed 6 bases, with 16 bases lying between them. CDR3 DNA: TGTGCCAGTAGTGATTTGACGATGGGAGCCGGGGAGCTGTTTTTT. Protein sequence: CASSDLTMGAGELFF.

The rearrangement links TRBV5-1 to TRBJ2-1; TRBD1 agrees at 10 bases. The trim removed 9 bases at V and 4 bases at J, leaving 10 bases unmatched. CDR1 SGHRS and CDR2 YFSETQ come from the germline V gene. This CDR3 is 15 amino acids long. Written as DNA, the CDR3 is TGCGCCACCCCCTGGGGGGACAGGGGATACAATGAGCAGTTCTTC. Translated, it gives CATPWGDRGYNEQFF.

The chain uses TRBV14 and TRBJ1-2; D not resolved. V lost 4 bases to trimming and J lost 8 bases, with 8 bases between them. The CDR3 consists of 11 residues. From germline, CDR1 is SGHDN and CDR2 FVKESK. CDR3 residues: CASSRNGGYTF. In DNA form, the CDR3 reads TGTGCCAGCAGCCGGAACGGGGGCTACACCTTC.

This chain joins TRBV28 and TRBJ1-1; D is unclear. CDR1 and CDR2 (germline): MDHEN, SYDVKM. The CDR3 runs 12 residues. The ends were cut back, 5 bases at V and 3 bases at J, with 7 bases in the middle. The CDR3 region is CASSLEDTEAFF. The CDR3 nucleotides read TGTGCCAGCAGTCTGGAGGACACTGAAGCTTTCTTT. Variable domain in full (rest from reference TRBV28 and TRBJ1-1): DVKVTQSSRYLVKRTGEKVFLECVQDMDHENMFWYRQDPGLGLRLIYFSYDVKMKEKGDIPEGYSVSREKKERFSLILESASTNQTSMYLCASSLEDTEAFFGQGTRLTVV.

This chain connects TRBV7-3 to TRBJ2-1; TRBD2 agrees at 10 bases. This CDR3 spans 16 amino acids. The germline CDR1 and CDR2 sequences are SGHTA and FQGTGA. V lost 3 bases to trimming and J lost 8 bases; unmatched junction nucleotides: 10. CDR3 coding DNA: TGTGCCAGCAGCTTGGCTAGCGGGGGAGTAGTAGATGAGCAGTTCTTC. Translation gives CASSLASGGVVDEQFF.

The J gene is TRBJ2-2, the V gene TRBV13; no clear D. Germline V gives CDR1 PRHDT, CDR2 FYEKMQ (reference sequence). Trimming pared 5 bases from V and 4 bases from J, leaving 17 bases between. This CDR3 contains 16 residues. DNA for the CDR3: TGTGCCAGCAGCACCCGATTAGAAGTTGGCACCGGGGAGCTGTTTTTT. It codes for CASSTRLEVGTGELFF.

In this sample, this clone turned up once. The V and J genes are TRBV9 and TRBJ2-7, with D possibly matching TRBD2 (6 bases). The CDR3 loop spans 14 amino acids. V was cut by 0 bases and J by 2 bases, with 9 bases left in between. CDR1 and CDR2 from the germline V gene are SGDLS and YYNGEE. The CDR3 here is CASSVGRAPYEQYF. The CDR3 DNA follows: TGTGCCAGCAGCGTAGGGAGGGCCCCCTACGAGCAGTACTTC. The whole variable domain, filled in from reference TRBV9 and TRBJ2-7, reads DSGVTQTPKHLITATGQRVTLRCSPRSGDLSVYWYQQSLDQGLQFLIQYYNGEERAKGNILERFSAQQFPDLHSELNLSSLELGDSALYFCASSVGRAPYEQYFGPGTRLTVT.

This clone has only one observation. The chain is built from TRBV4-1 and TRBJ2-7; tentatively, D is TRBD2 (5 bases). V was shortened by 0 bases and J by 2 bases, with 14 bases between the two germline ends. The CDR3 is 16 amino acids. Germline V gene lookup returns CDR1 MGHRA and CDR2 YSYEKL. CDR3 protein: CASSQEPGGSTYEQYF. CDR3 sequence (DNA): TGCGCCAGCAGCCAAGAACCAGGAGGTTCGACCTACGAGCAGTACTTC.